A single sample is the source of the 28 T cell receptor beta chains below, sequenced in a study of OX40 agonist ivuxolimab in advanced cancers. The assay was immunoSEQ multiplex PCR, and TCRdb's table has in-frame clones only and misses some. Here the sample spans more than 65,000 clones, under 90% being singletons. The input for sequencing was CD4+ or CD8+ T cells sorted from blood, taken in a trial of the OX40 agonist ivuxolimab. These receptors came from an adult with an advanced solid tumor such as melanoma, head and neck, liver or kidney cancer.

This clone was counted many times. In the same sample, other DNA sequences code for this CDR3. The chain recombines TRBV18 with TRBJ1-5; 9 bases agree with TRBD1. Germline-derived CDR1 and CDR2 are KGHSH and LQKENI. The CDR3 contains 15 residues. The trim removed 3 bases at V and 2 bases at J, leaving 2 bases unmatched. The CDR3 loop is CASSPDRGGNQPQHF. As DNA, the CDR3 is TGTGCCAGCTCACCGGACAGGGGAGGCAATCAGCCCCAGCATTTT.

In the case of this clone: Other DNA sequences within the sample encode an identical CDR3. This rearrangement joins TRBV11-2 to TRBJ1-1; a possible D gene is TRBD1 (5 bases). Trimming took 1 base from V and 4 from J, leaving 7 bases between them. Per the germline V gene, CDR1 is SGHAT and CDR2 is FQNNGV. This CDR3 has 13 amino acids. CDR3: CASSLAGGTEAFF. As DNA, the CDR3 is TGTGCCAGCAGCTTAGCGGGGGGCACTGAAGCTTTCTTT.

This clone was counted a single time. The J gene is TRBJ2-7, the V gene TRBV5-4; 8 positions agree with TRBD2. The germline CDR1 and CDR2 sequences are SGHNT and YYREEE (reference sequence). The V gene end was trimmed by 4 bases and the J gene end by 0 bases; junction bases not matched to a gene: 3. This CDR3 is built from 14 residues. CDR3 region: CASSVAGSSYEQYF. The CDR3 bases are TGTGCCAGCAGCGTAGCGGGGAGCTCCTACGAGCAGTACTTC.

This clone was observed a few times. This chain uses TRBV10-3 with TRBJ1-1; 8 bases align to TRBD1. The CDR3 runs to 14 residues. Germline V gives CDR1 ENHRY, CDR2 SYGVKD. V dropped 6 bases and J dropped 4; count of bases not matched to a gene: 7. CDR3 sequence: CAIRDREEGTEAFF. DNA of the CDR3: TGTGCCATCAGGGACAGGGAGGAGGGCACTGAAGCTTTCTTT.

The chain joins TRBV27 to TRBJ1-5, with D unclear. Germline V CDR1 and CDR2: MNHEY, SMNVEV (reference sequence). This CDR3 is built from 13 residues. The V and J ends lost 5 bases and 6 bases respectively, with 11 bases between them. In DNA, the CDR3 is TGTGCCAGCAGTGAGCTCACGGGTCAGCCCCAGCATTTT. It translates to CASSELTGQPQHF.

This chain joins TRBV7-9 and TRBJ1-1, with D possibly being TRBD1 (5 bases). The CDR3 sequence is 13 residues long. Germline CDR1 is SEHNR and CDR2 is FQNEAQ (reference sequence). Deletions cut 3 bases from V and 1 base from J, with 6 bases between. CDR3 protein: CASSFGGNTEAFF. The CDR3 DNA is TGTGCCAGCAGCTTCGGGGGGAACACTGAAGCTTTCTTT.

This rearrangement joins TRBV6-6 to TRBJ2-6, with D possibly being TRBD2 (6 bases). With 6 bases removed from V and 2 bases from J, the gap between germline ends came to 14 bases. Looked up from germline, CDR1 is MNHNY and CDR2 is SVGAGI (reference sequence). The CDR3 has 16 residues. CDR3 sequence: CASRPPWEAGANVLTF. CDR3 coding DNA: TGTGCCAGCAGACCCCCCTGGGAGGCTGGGGCCAACGTCCTGACTTTC.

The rearrangement links TRBV30 to TRBJ1-2, with D possibly being TRBD1 (6 bases). The V and J ends lost 4 bases and 6 bases respectively, with 15 bases between them. Germline CDR1 is GTSNPN and CDR2 is SVGIG (reference sequence). The CDR3 is 13 amino acids. The CDR3 loop is CAWTLDSPNGYTF. The CDR3 DNA reads as TGTGCCTGGACTCTGGACAGTCCCAATGGCTACACCTTC.

This chain uses TRBV5-4 with TRBJ2-7, with 8 bases aligning to TRBD1. The DNA end is more similar to TRBJ2-5, so the J call may be wrong. Per the germline V gene, CDR1 is SGHNT and CDR2 is YYREEE (reference sequence). This CDR3 has 14 amino acids. CDR3 residues: CASSKTGAGETQYF. CDR3 coding DNA: TGTGCCAGCAGCAAGACAGGGGCGGGAGAGACCCAGTACTTC.

About this clone itself: The sample contains more than one DNA sequence encoding this CDR3. The chain links TRBV28 to TRBJ2-2; 7 bases map to TRBD1. CDR1 is MDHEN and CDR2 is SYDVKM in the germline V gene. With 6 bases clipped from V and 0 bases from J, the junction kept 4 bases outside the gene matches. The CDR3 sequence is 15 residues long. Here the CDR3 reads CASRNRGPNTGELFF. CDR3 in DNA: TGTGCCAGCAGAAACAGGGGTCCGAACACCGGGGAGCTGTTTTTT.

This chain links TRBV11-3 with TRBJ2-2; D perhaps matches TRBD1 (6 bases). Trimming pared 4 bases from V and 5 bases from J, leaving 14 bases between. The germline V gene encodes CDR1 SGHNT and CDR2 YENEEA. The CDR3 totals 15 residues. The DNA of the CDR3 is TGTGCCAGCAGCTCCGTACAGGGTTGGACCGGGGAGCTGTTTTTT. Its protein product is CASSSVQGWTGELFF.

The chain has TRBV18 and TRBJ2-7, with D possibly matching TRBD1 (6 bases). The ends were cut back, 2 bases at V and 7 bases at J, with 27 bases in the middle. The CDR3 has 18 amino acids. Germline CDR1 and CDR2: KGHSH and LQKENI. Here the CDR3 reads CASSPFRIGQRQGGEQYF. The CDR3 coding sequence is TGTGCCAGCTCACCATTCCGGATTGGACAGCGGCAAGGGGGAGAGCAGTACTTC.

V and J are TRBV9 and TRBJ2-7, with 7 bases lining up with TRBD1. Per the germline V gene, CDR1 is SGDLS and CDR2 is YYNGEE. The CDR3 loop spans 14 amino acids. V shed 4 bases and J 2 bases; nucleotides not matched to a gene: 6. In DNA form, the CDR3 reads TGTGCCAGCAGCCCCGGACAGGCCCCCTACGAGCAGTACTTC. The encoded protein is CASSPGQAPYEQYF.

The chain combines TRBV5-1 with TRBJ2-2; 11 nucleotides align to TRBD1. J lost 4 bases, V lost 3 bases, and 8 bases had no gene match. This CDR3 region has 17 residues. Germline V gives CDR1 SGHRS, CDR2 YFSETQ. The CDR3 sequence is CASSSIPGQGGTGELFF. The CDR3 coding sequence is TGCGCCAGCAGCTCAATCCCGGGACAGGGGGGCACCGGGGAGCTGTTTTTT.

The chain is built from TRBV7-9 and TRBJ2-2; 10 positions agree with TRBD1. CDR1 SEHNR and CDR2 FQNEAQ come from the germline V gene (reference sequence). With 0 bases clipped from V and 3 bases from J, the junction kept 4 bases outside the gene matches. CDR3 length: 17 amino acids. This CDR3 is CASSLAWTGGYTGELFF. CDR3 nucleotides: TGTGCCAGCAGCTTAGCTTGGACAGGGGGGTACACCGGGGAGCTGTTTTTT.

This chain joins TRBV7-9 and TRBJ2-5; 7 positions agree with TRBD1. V lost 4 bases and J lost 2; bases outside the gene matches: 4. Per germline, CDR1 SEHNR and CDR2 FQNEAQ (reference sequence). The CDR3 spans 14 residues. This CDR3 is CASSWGQTQETQYF. The DNA of the CDR3 is TGTGCCAGCAGCTGGGGACAGACTCAAGAGACCCAGTACTTC. Drawing the rest from reference TRBV7-9 and TRBJ2-5, the complete variable domain is DTGVSQNPRHKITKRGQNVTFRCDPISEHNRLYWYRQTLGQGPEFLTYFQNEAQLEKSRLLSDRFSAERPKGSFSTLEIQRTEQGDSAMYLCASSWGQTQETQYFGPGTRLLVL.

The J gene is TRBJ2-5, the V gene TRBV7-3; D is unclear. Germline values: CDR1 SGHTA, CDR2 FQGTGA. This CDR3 contains 13 residues. The V end was cut by 0 bases, the J end by 3 bases, with 5 bases between. CDR3 in amino acids: CASSLTNKETQYF. DNA for the CDR3: TGTGCCAGCAGCTTAACCAATAAAGAGACCCAGTACTTC.

V is TRBV30 and J is TRBJ1-4, with TRBD1 identical over 10 bases. The CDR3 has 13 residues. Germline V gene data show CDR1 as GTSNPN and CDR2 as SVGIG (reference sequence). V lost 4 bases, J lost 7 bases, and 3 bases stayed unmatched. For the CDR3, the DNA is TGTGCCTGGAACGGACAGGGGGGTGAAAAACTGTTTTTT. This codes for CAWNGQGGEKLFF. The full variable domain, with the rest looked up from reference TRBV30 and TRBJ1-4, is SQTIHQWPATLVQPVGSPLSLECTVEGTSNPNLYWYRQAAGRGLQLLFYSVGIGQISSEVPQNLSASRPQDRQFILSSKKLLLSDSGFYLCAWNGQGGEKLFFGSGTQLSVL.

This chain uses TRBV20-1 with TRBJ2-7; D possibly corresponds to TRBD1 (5 bases). Germline values: CDR1 DFQATT, CDR2 SNEGSKA (reference sequence). V lost 3 bases and J lost 2, with 5 bases in between. The CDR3 is 11 amino acids. Here the CDR3 reads CSASRAYEQYF. DNA of the CDR3: TGCAGTGCTAGCAGGGCCTACGAGCAGTACTTC.

This clone came up a few times. V gene TRBV2 combines with J gene TRBJ1-2; no definite D call. The germline V gene has CDR1 SNHLY and CDR2 FYNNEI. Deletions cut 11 bases from V and 4 bases from J, with 20 bases between. The CDR3 contains 14 residues. CDR3 sequence: CAAKEQTSRYGYTF. The DNA for the CDR3 is TGTGCCGCCAAAGAGCAGACTTCTCGCTATGGCTACACCTTC.

The chain has TRBV5-6 and TRBJ1-2, with D possibly being TRBD1 (6 bases). V was cut by 1 base and J by 4 bases, with 11 bases left in between. The CDR3 covers 14 residues. The germline gives CDR1 SGHDT, CDR2 YYEEEE. The CDR3 bases are TGTGCCAGCAGCTTGTTCGGGGGCGGCTATGGCTACACCTTC. Translated: CASSLFGGGYGYTF.

The chain links TRBV27 to TRBJ2-7, with 7 nucleotides matching TRBD1. This CDR3 has 16 residues. Germline-derived CDR1 and CDR2 are MNHEY and SMNVEV (reference sequence). V gave up 4 bases and J gave up 2 bases; unmatched junction bases: 11. The CDR3 region has the DNA TGTGCCAGCAGTTCCAACACGGACAGGCGACCCTACGAGCAGTACTTC. This sequence encodes CASSSNTDRRPYEQYF.

The chain joins TRBV28 to TRBJ1-1, with TRBD1 matching over 9 bases. Germline CDR1 MDHEN, CDR2 SYDVKM. With V trimmed by 5 bases and J by 4 bases, 2 bases remained unmatched. The CDR3 spans 13 residues. The CDR3 sequence: CASSLTGGTEAFF. The CDR3 coding sequence is TGTGCCAGCAGTCTGACAGGGGGCACTGAAGCTTTCTTT.

This rearrangement joins TRBV18 to TRBJ1-2, with 9 positions matching TRBD1. Germline V gives CDR1 KGHSH, CDR2 LQKENI. CDR3 length: 14 residues. Trimming took 0 bases from V and 4 from J; bases not matched to a gene: 0. In nucleotides, the CDR3 is TGTGCCAGCTCACCACCGACAGGGGGCTATGGCTACACCTTC. This sequence encodes CASSPPTGGYGYTF.

This clone has just a few counts. The rearrangement uses TRBV10-3 and TRBJ2-5; D might be TRBD1 (5 bases). The DNA end is more similar to TRBJ2-7, so the J call may be wrong. The CDR3 totals 15 residues. Germline V lookup: CDR1 ENHRY, CDR2 SYGVKD. For the CDR3, the DNA is TGTGCCATCAGTGAGTCTGGGCAGGGATCCTACGAGCAGTACTTC. Translating gives CAISESGQGSYEQYF.

The rearrangement links TRBV5-3 to TRBJ2-7; the D gene is possibly TRBD2 (5 bases). TRBV5-3 is an open reading frame whose function is uncertain. The germline V and J ends were trimmed by 0 bases and 7 bases, with 14 bases remaining between them. The CDR3 consists of 14 residues. CDR3 nucleotide sequence: TGTGCCAGAAGCTTGGGCGTGATCGGGGAAGAGCAGTACTTC. Protein product: CARSLGVIGEEQYF.

V and J are TRBV7-2 and TRBJ1-2, with 8 bases fitting TRBD1. The junction had 9 bases not matched to a gene; V was cut back by 5 bases and J by 4 bases. The V gene's germline CDR1 is SGHTA and CDR2 FQGNSA. This CDR3 is built from 15 residues. As DNA, the CDR3 is TGTGCCAGCAGCACCCGACAGGGGAGTGTCTATGGCTACACCTTC. Its translation: CASSTRQGSVYGYTF.

The V and J genes are TRBV7-9 and TRBJ2-7, with D perhaps matching TRBD1 (6 bases). The CDR3 runs 13 residues. CDR1 is SEHNR, CDR2 FQNEAQ, per germline (reference sequence). Trimming pared 3 bases from V and 3 bases from J, leaving 9 bases between. The DNA of the CDR3 is TGTGCCAGCAGCTTCAGGGACAACTACGAGCAGTACTTC. Amino acids: CASSFRDNYEQYF.